This entry concerns a single T cell receptor beta chain. Its matching antigen is unknown. This specimen belongs to a study of CD4+ T cells in melanoma. Whole-study results and caveats: CD8+ T cell, macrophage and B cell function reportedly correlated with neoantigen-specific CD4+ T cells.

Profiled with immunoSEQ multiplex PCR; TCRdb holds only in-frame clones, not every one. The profile covers 6,000 to 8,500 clones, with approximately 72% appearing a single time and over 20% taken by the ten largest. The TCR comes from a human donor with melanoma. The sequenced material came from cells from a culture (not recorded whether cultured in vitro).

The DNA for the CDR3 is TGTGCCAGCAGTTCGCGATCCGGGACAGGAGTGTCCTACGAGCAGTACTTC. Residues: CASSSRSGTGVSYEQYF. The chain carries TRBV27 and TRBJ2-7, with TRBD1 matching 8 bases. The CDR3 consists of 17 residues. With 4 bases clipped from V and 1 base from J, the junction kept 12 bases outside the gene matches. Germline CDR1 is MNHEY and CDR2 is SMNVEV (reference sequence).